The rows below give T cell receptor beta chains drawn from one sample of a study of beta chain features in type 1 diabetes. Profiling relied on immunoSEQ multiplex PCR, and the TCRdb table lists in-frame clones only, not all of them. This table has 200,000 to 250,000 clones, 27% appearing once. Sequenced material: central memory CD4+ T cells from blood. These receptors all come from a man aged 25 to 40 in good health. Both conserved end residues are part of each CDR3. The D gene is left open where the match is weak. Clone size is shown for a subset of rows, as once, few, many or a class of expanded clone.

j_call v_call clone_size d_call cdr3_aa cdr3_nt
TRBJ2-4 TRBV19 few NA CASSSEPGIQYF TGTGCCAGTAGTAGCGAACCCGGCATTCAGTACTTC
TRBJ2-7 TRBV5-5 NA NA CASSLKYEQYF TGTGCCAGCAGCTTAAAATACGAGCAGTACTTC
TRBJ2-1 TRBV5-8 few NA CASSSGGEQFF TGTGCCAGCAGCTCAGGAGGTGAGCAGTTCTTC
TRBJ2-7 TRBV11-2 NA NA CASSPTRESYYEQYF TGTGCCAGCAGCCCTACGAGAGAGTCCTACTACGAGCAGTACTTC
TRBJ2-1 TRBV30 few TRBD1 CAWKEPGQGYNEQFF TGTGCCTGGAAGGAGCCGGGACAGGGCTACAATGAGCAGTTCTTC
TRBJ2-2 TRBV9 few TRBD2 CASSVGGEGFAGELFF TGTGCCAGCAGCGTAGGCGGGGAGGGCTTCGCCGGGGAGCTGTTTTTT
TRBJ1-6 TRBV7-9 NA NA CASSLYGADSPLHF TGTGCCAGCAGCTTATACGGGGCTGATTCACCCCTCCACTTT
TRBJ2-3 TRBV5-1 few NA CASSLGSEPTNTQYF TGCGCCAGCAGCTTGGGGAGTGAGCCCACAAATACGCAGTATTTT
TRBJ2-1 TRBV7-2 NA TRBD1 CASRRDRGYDEQFF TGTGCCAGCAGAAGGGACAGGGGGTACGATGAGCAGTTCTTC
TRBJ2-1 TRBV18 NA TRBD1 CASSPWTGMADEQFF TGTGCCAGCTCACCCTGGACAGGGATGGCCGATGAGCAGTTCTTC
TRBJ2-2 TRBV9 NA TRBD2 CASSVGQGSGRTGELFF TGTGCCAGCAGCGTGGGGCAGGGAAGCGGGAGGACCGGGGAGCTGTTTTTT
TRBJ2-7 TRBV18 NA TRBD1 CASSPGTGIGEQYF TGTGCCAGCTCACCCGGGACAGGGATCGGCGAGCAGTACTTC
TRBJ1-2 TRBV29-1 NA NA CSVDGLDYGYTF TGCAGCGTTGATGGGTTAGACTATGGCTACACCTTC
TRBJ2-3 TRBV21-1 few NA CASSTRTGGLSTDTQYF TGTGCCAGCAGCACCCGCACAGGGGGCTTGAGCACAGATACGCAGTATTTT
TRBJ2-7 TRBV20-1 NA NA CSAPLEYEQYF TGCAGTGCTCCCCTTGAGTACGAGCAGTACTTC
TRBJ2-1 TRBV18 few TRBD2 CASSRAAPLAELLYNEQFF TGTGCCAGCTCACGGGCCGCTCCACTAGCGGAGCTCCTCTACAATGAGCAGTTCTTC
TRBJ1-1 TRBV30 NA NA CAWTRQAYMNTEAFF TGTGCCTGGACCCGACAAGCTTACATGAACACTGAAGCTTTCTTT
TRBJ2-1 TRBV29-1 few NA CSVDDGRRDEQFF TGCAGCGTAGACGACGGACGGAGGGATGAGCAGTTCTTC
TRBJ2-6 TRBV28 few NA CASRGGGAARANVLTF TGTGCCAGCAGGGGGGGAGGCGCGGCAAGGGCCAACGTCCTGACTTTC
TRBJ2-7 TRBV5-1 few TRBD1 CASSTDRASYEQYF TGCGCCAGCAGTACGGACAGGGCATCCTACGAGCAGTACTTC
TRBJ1-5 TRBV2 NA NA CASKRGPGNQPQHF TGTGCCAGCAAGCGGGGTCCGGGGAATCAGCCCCAGCATTTT
TRBJ2-6 TRBV5-6 few NA CASSLYRAGANVLTF TGTGCCAGCAGCCTTTACAGGGCCGGGGCCAACGTCCTGACTTTC
TRBJ1-1 TRBV28 NA TRBD1 CASSGTGSSTEAFF TGTGCCAGCAGTGGGACAGGGAGTAGTACTGAAGCTTTCTTT
TRBJ1-2 TRBV28 NA NA CASSPSGGANYGYTF TGTGCCAGCAGTCCATCAGGTGGAGCTAACTATGGCTACACCTTC
TRBJ2-3 TRBV19 few NA CASSVSPGDTQYF TGTGCCAGTAGTGTATCGCCAGGAGATACGCAGTATTTT
TRBJ1-6 TRBV6-4 NA NA CASSGGSDNSPLHF TGTGCCAGCAGTGGGGGATCGGATAATTCACCCCTCCACTTT